This is a list of T cell receptor beta chains from one sample in a study of persistence of HIV-infected CD4 T cells. TCRdb's copy holds only in-frame clones and misses some; the assay was immunoSEQ multiplex PCR. This sample carries over 15,000 clones, roughly two thirds of them seen once, and the ten largest clones take 7% to 9%. These receptors lack a known antigen. The sequencing here drew on CD4+ T cells sorted from PBMCs after approximately 18-hour stimulation, taken from a patient who received antiretroviral therapy. The origin of the receptors is an adult woman with HIV who was CMV-seropositive. Each CDR3 is given with its conserved first and last residue. A D gene is named only where the DNA matches it firmly. The listing skips clone size in some rows; elsewhere it reads once, few, many or a size class.

CDR3nt	CDR3aa	j_gene	len	v_gene	abundance	d_gene
TGTGCCAGCAGCCCCCAGGGGCTCTACGAGCAGTACTTC	CASSPQGLYEQYF	TRBJ2-7	13	TRBV14	-	-
TGTGCCAGCAGCCCCATTCTTGGACAGGGAAACTCTGGGGCCAACGTCCTGACTTTC	CASSPILGQGNSGANVLTF	TRBJ2-6	19	TRBV3-1/TRBV3-2	-	TRBD1
TGTGCCAGCAGCCAGGGGGCTGGTAACTATGGCTACACCTTC	CASSQGAGNYGYTF	TRBJ1-2	14	TRBV27	-	TRBD1
TGTGCCAGCTCAGACACAGGGGATTATCGAACGCATCGCTACACCTTC	CASSDTGDYRTHRYTF	TRBJ1-2	16	TRBV14	-	TRBD1
TGTGCCAGCAGCTTTGGGGAAAACATTCAGTACTTC	CASSFGENIQYF	TRBJ2-4	12	TRBV11-3	-	-
TGCGCCAGCAGTGAGGCCGGGACAGGGAACTACGAGCAGTACTTC	CASSEAGTGNYEQYF	TRBJ2-7	15	TRBV10-1	-	TRBD1
TGCAGCGCTGCGGACAGGGGAAATGAAAAACTGTTTTTT	CSAADRGNEKLFF	TRBJ1-4	13	TRBV29-1	once	TRBD1
TGTGCCAGCAGCTTAATCGACAGAATGAACACTGAAGCTTTCTTT	CASSLIDRMNTEAFF	TRBJ1-1	15	TRBV5-6	-	-
TGTGCCAGTAGAAAATCGGGACAGGGGGACTATGGCTACACCTTC	CASRKSGQGDYGYTF	TRBJ1-2	15	TRBV19	once	TRBD1
TGTGCCAGCAGCTTGTGGGGTGAAGCTTTCTTT	CASSLWGEAFF	TRBJ1-1	11	TRBV5-8	-	-
TGTGCCAGCAGTAAGGGGCAGGGGGTCAATCAGCCCCAGCATTTT	CASSKGQGVNQPQHF	TRBJ1-5	15	TRBV6-5	-	TRBD1
TGCGCCAGACCACAGGGGGGGAATGAGCAGTTCTTC	CARPQGGNEQFF	TRBJ2-1	12	TRBV5-1	once	-
TGTGCCACCAGTGAGGACGGGGGTGCGCAGTACTTC	CATSEDGGAQYF	TRBJ2-7	12	TRBV24-1	-	-
TGTGCCAGCAGCCAGAAGGGTTCTAATGAAAAACTGTTTTTT	CASSQKGSNEKLFF	TRBJ1-4	14	TRBV3-1/TRBV3-2	-	-
TGTGCCTGGAGTCGGGACAGGGTGACCGGGGAGCTGTTTTTT	CAWSRDRVTGELFF	TRBJ2-2	14	TRBV30	-	TRBD1
TGTGCCAGCAGCTGGTCCGGGGAGCTGTTTTTT	CASSWSGELFF	TRBJ2-2	11	TRBV13	few	-
TGCAGTGCTAGAGAGGTTGAAAAACTGTTTTTT	CSAREVEKLFF	TRBJ1-4	11	TRBV20-1	few	-